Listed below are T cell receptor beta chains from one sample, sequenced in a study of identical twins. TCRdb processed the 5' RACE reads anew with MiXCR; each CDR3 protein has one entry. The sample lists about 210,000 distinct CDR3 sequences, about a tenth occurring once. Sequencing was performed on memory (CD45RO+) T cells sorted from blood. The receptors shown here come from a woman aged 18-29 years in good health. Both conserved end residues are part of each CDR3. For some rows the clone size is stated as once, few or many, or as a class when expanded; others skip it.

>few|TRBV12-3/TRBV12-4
CASSLRITDTQYF
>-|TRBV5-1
CASSLQVEGNTEAFF
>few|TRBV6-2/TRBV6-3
CASSSDRGRGNTEAFF
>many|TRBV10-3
CAISVGVGADTQYF
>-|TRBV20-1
CSAPIFGGAYNEQFF
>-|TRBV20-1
CSAIAGGHTDTQYF
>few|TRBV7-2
CASSLPGRYTYNEQFF
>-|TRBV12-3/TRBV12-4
CASSQLGTGGNTIYF
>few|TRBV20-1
CSASGDGGRMGKAFF
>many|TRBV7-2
CASSLQGTSNQPQHF